The T cell receptor (beta chain) described here comes from a study of T cell responses to AZD1222 COVID-19 vaccine. Germline V gene lookup returns CDR1 LGHDT and CDR2 YNNKEL (reference sequence). The V and J ends lost 2 bases and 7 bases respectively, with 17 bases between them. This CDR3 region has 15 residues. This clone was seen once. The antigen is undetermined. The study's findings and limits: It was only after the peak T cell response that any repertoires were sampled. Donors, mostly white British, included more females; clonal diversity was possibly underestimated. Dominant at 160-218 and 743-854, vaccine-associated CD4 TCRs also spanned spike. When two AZD1222 doses had been given, Spike-specific TCR breadth and depth rose.

Here immunoSEQ multiplex PCR was the method, and the copy in TCRdb shows in-frame clones only, minus some. The table shows about 150,000 clones, with about 90% occurring only once. The V call is TRBV3-1 (or the pseudogene TRBV3-2), the J call TRBJ1-1; D call uncertain. The TCR was taken from an adult who received the AZD1222 COVID-19 vaccine. Sample: peripheral blood, taken 28 days after the second AZD1222 dose. This CDR3 is CASSQRLGPQFEAFF. DNA of the CDR3: TGTGCCAGCAGCCAACGCCTTGGACCGCAGTTTGAAGCTTTCTTT.